This T cell receptor beta chain was retrieved from a study of immune evolution from preneoplasia to lung adenocarcinoma. Study results and caveats: Normal lung had highest clonality; later lesions appeared denser, more diverse. Top clone frequencies peaked in normal lung, apparently declining through invasive adenocarcinoma.

For this clone: No antigen is known for it.

The V segment lost 3 bases and the J segment 8 bases; nucleotides outside the gene matches: 12. CDR3 length: 16 residues. Germline CDR1 and CDR2: KGHSH and LQKENI. Patient tissue came from resections in Japan or China, 2014–2017. Two lung cancer pathologists independently confirmed each histologic diagnosis. TCRdb's table, derived via immunoSEQ multiplex PCR, lists solely in-frame clones and lacks some. The table includes 3,600 or so clones, over 65% detected once. The receptor was isolated from a person aged 70 to 79 with lung adenocarcinoma. V gene TRBV18 combines with J gene TRBJ1-4; TRBD1 aligns across 7 bases. Material for sequencing was FFPE adjacent normal lung tissue. This CDR3 is CASSPPNGTVGEKLFF. The CDR3 nucleotides read TGTGCCAGCTCACCTCCAAACGGGACAGTCGGGGAAAAACTGTTTTTT.